These 17 T cell receptor beta chains originate from one sample sequenced in a study of metastatic and nonmetastatic thyroid tumors. TCRdb re-analyzed the PCR reads through MiXCR. The repertoire includes about 82,000 clones, about 12% of them detected once, and roughly 9.1% sits in the top ten. Patients were all untreated before their thyroid surgery. What was sequenced was tumor tissue. The source is a female donor with papillary thyroid cancer or a benign thyroid nodule (not recorded which). Some clones in this sample may be carry-over from other donors' samples.

This clone showed up just once. A much larger clone differs by one base, so this may be a read error. This sequence joins TRBV4-1 and TRBJ1-1; D gene uncertain. There are 14 residues in the CDR3. Germline-derived CDR1 and CDR2 are MGHRA and YSYEKL. Deletions cut 1 base from V and 5 bases from J, with 11 bases between. CDR3 bases: TGCGCCAGCAGCCAAGCGAGGGCGCGAACTGAAGCTTTCTTT. Protein product: CASSQARARTEAFF.

This clone was recorded many times. The same CDR3 can be traced to other DNA sequences in this sample. The chain is built from TRBV5-1 and TRBJ2-7; TRBD2 agrees at 8 bases. The germline V gene encodes CDR1 SGHRS and CDR2 YFSETQ. CDR3 length equals 14 residues. After removal of 2 bases from V and 0 bases from J, the junction contained 1 base not matched to a gene. CDR3 region: CASSLTSGSYEQYF. The CDR3 DNA is TGCGCCAGCAGCTTAACTAGCGGCTCCTACGAGCAGTACTTC.

This clone was counted many times. V usage is TRBV11-2 and J usage is TRBJ2-7; possibly TRBD1 for D (6 bases). CDR1 and CDR2 (germline): SGHAT, FQNNGV. This CDR3 is 14 amino acids long. V was cut by 5 bases and J by 8 bases, with 19 bases left in between. The CDR3 spells CASSPGQPYVKQYF. The CDR3 bases are TGTGCCAGCAGCCCCGGACAGCCCTACGTGAAGCAGTACTTC.

This clone was recorded at least ten times. This sample includes further DNA sequences coding for the same CDR3. V and J are TRBV12-3 or TRBV12-4 and TRBJ2-2, with a possible D match to TRBD2 (5 bases). The CDR3 sequence is 14 residues long. V was cut by 4 bases and J by 5 bases, with 11 bases left in between. CDR3 protein: CASSSSRGTGELFF. The CDR3 coding sequence is TGTGCCAGCAGTTCCTCGCGAGGGACCGGGGAGCTGTTTTTT.

This sequence joins TRBV5-1 and TRBJ2-7; the match to TRBD2 covers 8 bases. Germline-derived CDR1 and CDR2 are SGHRS and YFSETQ. V gave up 4 bases and J gave up 4 bases; unmatched junction bases: 25. This CDR3 region has 20 residues. Here the CDR3 DNA reads TGCGCCAGCAGCACCCGAAGTATCTCGGGACCAGCGGGAGTCGTATACGAGCAGTACTTC. This translates into CASSTRSISGPAGVVYEQYF. Complete variable domain (other parts from reference TRBV5-1 and TRBJ2-7): KAGVTQTPRYLIKTRGQQVTLSCSPISGHRSVSWYQQTPGQGLQFLFEYFSETQRNKGNFPGRFSGRQFSNSRSEMNVSTLELGDSALYLCASSTRSISGPAGVVYEQYFGPGTRLTVT.

Ten or more counts support this clone. This chain connects TRBV5-1 to TRBJ2-2; D gene unclear. This CDR3 has 14 amino acids. In germline, CDR1 is SGHRS, CDR2 YFSETQ. The germline V and J ends were trimmed by 0 bases and 1 base, with 4 bases remaining between them. The DNA for the CDR3 is TGCGCCAGCAGCTTGGAAGGGAACACCGGGGAGCTGTTTTTT. Its protein product is CASSLEGNTGELFF.

This clone has a count of ten or more. This chain joins TRBV5-8 and TRBJ2-7, with D unresolved. CDR3 size: 15 residues. Germline CDR1 SGHTS, CDR2 YDEGEE. Trimming took off 0 bases at V and 0 bases at J, with 10 bases between the two ends. CDR3 sequence: CASSLDWASSYEQYF. The CDR3 nucleotides are TGTGCCAGCAGCTTGGATTGGGCTAGCTCCTACGAGCAGTACTTC.

This clone was counted at least ten times. This rearrangement joins TRBV19 to TRBJ2-1; TRBD2 aligns across 10 bases. Per the germline V gene, CDR1 is LNHDA and CDR2 is SQIVND (reference sequence). With 6 bases clipped from V and 2 bases from J, the junction kept 13 bases outside the gene matches. CDR3 size: 18 residues. Written as DNA, the CDR3 is TGTGCCAGTAGAGGGGGAGCTAGCGGGAGTTTCACCTACAATGAGCAGTTCTTC. Amino acid sequence: CASRGGASGSFTYNEQFF.

The table lists this clone with many counts. V and J are TRBV19 and TRBJ2-5, with TRBD2 as a possible D gene (6 bases). The V and J ends lost 6 bases and 2 bases respectively, with 10 bases between them. CDR3 size: 13 residues. CDR1 is LNHDA, CDR2 SQIVND, per germline (reference sequence). CDR3 amino acids: CASRLADQETQYF. The DNA of the CDR3 is TGTGCCAGTAGATTAGCGGATCAAGAGACCCAGTACTTC. Full variable domain (missing parts from reference TRBV19 and TRBJ2-5): DGGITQSPKYLFRKEGQNVTLSCEQNLNHDAMYWYRQDPGQGLRLIYYSQIVNDFQKGDIAEGYSVSREKKESFPLTVTSAQKNPTAFYLCASRLADQETQYFGPGTRLLVL.

This clone was seen many times. This clone may be a read error of a much larger clone one base away. The V and J genes are TRBV12-3 or TRBV12-4 and TRBJ2-7; TRBD1 aligns across 7 bases. There are 16 residues in the CDR3. V lost 3 bases, J lost 1 base, and 9 bases stayed unmatched. The CDR3 sequence: CASSFRGLSVSYEQYF. The CDR3 region has the DNA TGTGCCAGCAGTTTTAGGGGGCTATCGGTTTCCTACGAGCAGTACTTC.

Details on this clone: In the same sample, other DNA sequences code for this CDR3. The chain carries TRBV18 and TRBJ2-2; D might be TRBD1 (6 bases). The ends were cut back, 4 bases at V and 4 bases at J, with 13 bases in the middle. Germline values: CDR1 KGHSH, CDR2 LQKENI. The CDR3 runs 15 residues. Here the CDR3 reads CASSLHQGGTGELFF. The CDR3 DNA is TGTGCCAGCTCACTACACCAAGGGGGCACCGGGGAGCTGTTTTTT.

Note on this clone: One end of the junction does not line up with germline, which may come from a read error. The chain recombines TRBV12-3 or TRBV12-4 with TRBJ2-2; D possibly corresponds to TRBD2 (5 bases). This CDR3 has 13 amino acids. The CDR3 region is CASSFTSAGEPFF. For the CDR3, the DNA is TGTGCAAGCAGTTTTACTAGTGCCGGGGAGCCGTTTTTT.

The V and J genes are TRBV11-2 and TRBJ2-7; D ambiguous. This CDR3 region has 16 residues. Per germline, CDR1 SGHAT and CDR2 FQNNGV. Trimming shortened V by 6 bases and J by 4 bases, and 22 bases separated the two germline ends. CDR3 in DNA: TGTGCCAGCAGTGCCTACGCCTGGGATGCTACTTACGAGCAGTACTTC. Its protein is CASSAYAWDATYEQYF.

This clone was seen repeatedly, ten times or more. The chain links TRBV30 to TRBJ1-3; D ambiguous. V was trimmed by 4 bases and J by 0 bases, leaving 10 bases between them. The CDR3 totals 14 residues. Per germline, CDR1 GTSNPN and CDR2 SVGIG (reference sequence). In nucleotides, the CDR3 is TGTGCCTGGACCCGACCAGACTCTGGAAACACCATATATTTT. Protein product: CAWTRPDSGNTIYF.

This clone was found a few times. One base away lies a much larger clone, so this may be a sequencing read error. Other DNA sequences in the sample encode the same CDR3. The rearrangement uses TRBV10-2 and TRBJ1-4; D is unclear. The CDR3 is 13 amino acids. The germline V gene encodes CDR1 WSHSY and CDR2 SAAADI. Trimming cost V 7 bases and J 7 bases, with 13 bases left between them. The CDR3 nucleotides read TGCGCCAGCACGTCGGGGATAGGTGAAAAACTGTTTTTT. Protein product: CASTSGIGEKLFF.

The rearrangement joins TRBV20-1 to TRBJ2-7; D is perhaps TRBD1 (6 bases). The CDR3 has 14 residues. V lost 0 bases and J lost 3, with 12 bases in between. CDR1 is DFQATT and CDR2 is SNEGSKA in the germline V gene (reference sequence). Written as DNA, the CDR3 is TGCAGTGCTAGAGATTCGCAGGGGTTCTACGAGCAGTACTTC. This encodes CSARDSQGFYEQYF.

This clone was found a few times. This sequence may be a read error, since a much larger clone differs from it by one base. The sample holds other DNA sequences that translate to the same CDR3. This chain connects TRBV2 to TRBJ2-7, with D perhaps matching TRBD2 (6 bases). Trimming stripped 6 bases from V and 4 bases from J, with 13 bases between. CDR3 length equals 13 residues. Germline V gives CDR1 SNHLY, CDR2 FYNNEI. The CDR3 region has the DNA TGTGCCAGCAGGGAGAGGGCGGGATACGAGCAGTACTTC. This codes for CASRERAGYEQYF. The complete variable domain, with remaining parts taken from reference TRBV2 and TRBJ2-7, reads EPEVTQTPSHQVTQMGQEVILRCVPISNHLYFYWYRQILGQKVEFLVSFYNNEISEKSEIFDDQFSVERPDGSNFTLKIRSTKLEDSAMYFCASRERAGYEQYFGPGTRLTVT.